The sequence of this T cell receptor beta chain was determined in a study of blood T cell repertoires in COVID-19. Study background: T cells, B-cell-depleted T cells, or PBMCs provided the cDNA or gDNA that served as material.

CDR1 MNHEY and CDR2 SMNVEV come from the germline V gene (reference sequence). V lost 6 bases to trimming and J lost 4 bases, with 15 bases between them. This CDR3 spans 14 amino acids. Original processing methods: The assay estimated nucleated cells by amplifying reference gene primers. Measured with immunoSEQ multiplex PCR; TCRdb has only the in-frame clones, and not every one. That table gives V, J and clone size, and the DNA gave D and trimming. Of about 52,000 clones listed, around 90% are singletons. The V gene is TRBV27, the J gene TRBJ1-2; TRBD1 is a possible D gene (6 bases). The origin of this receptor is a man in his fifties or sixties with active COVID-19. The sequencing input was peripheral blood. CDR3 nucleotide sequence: TGTGCCAGCAGAGACCGGACAGACCTCTATGGCTACACCTTC. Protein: CASRDRTDLYGYTF.